This TCR beta chain was found in a study of T cell changes during pregnancy in multiple sclerosis. The V gene's germline CDR1 is SGHTA and CDR2 FQGNSA. This CDR3 has 13 amino acids. V gave up 7 bases and J gave up 5 bases; unmatched junction bases: 7. Libraries were prepared by immunoSEQ multiplex PCR; TCRdb keeps only in-frame clonotypes and omits some of them. The table lists about 68,000 clones, around 92% of them singletons, with 1.1% to 1.5% in the top ten. The specimen comprised peripheral blood, sampled in the second trimester of pregnancy. The chain employs TRBV7-2 and TRBJ2-7; 8 bases fit TRBD2. The receptor was derived from a female donor in good health, enrolled as a control in a pregnancy study. CDR3 DNA sequence: TGTGCCAGCAATGGCGGGGGGCCCGACGAGCAGTACTTC. Translating it yields CASNGGGPDEQYF.